The clone carrying this T cell receptor beta chain was seen once. This specimen belongs to a study of OX40 agonist ivuxolimab in advanced cancers. V was cut by 8 bases and J by 8 bases, with 13 bases left in between. The CDR3 consists of 12 residues. Germline CDR1 MNHEY, CDR2 SMNVEV (reference sequence). The data were produced by immunoSEQ multiplex PCR, yet TCRdb's version contains in-frame clones alone and is incomplete. The table includes tens of thousands of clones, 92% detected once. The sequence was obtained from an adult with an advanced solid tumor such as melanoma, head and neck, liver or kidney cancer. The specimen was CD4+ or CD8+ T cells sorted from blood, collected in a trial of the OX40 agonist ivuxolimab. The chain joins TRBV27 to TRBJ2-1; no definite D call. The CDR3 sequence is CASRLSFYEQFF. CDR3 in DNA: TGTGCCAGCCGGTTGAGTTTCTATGAGCAGTTCTTC.